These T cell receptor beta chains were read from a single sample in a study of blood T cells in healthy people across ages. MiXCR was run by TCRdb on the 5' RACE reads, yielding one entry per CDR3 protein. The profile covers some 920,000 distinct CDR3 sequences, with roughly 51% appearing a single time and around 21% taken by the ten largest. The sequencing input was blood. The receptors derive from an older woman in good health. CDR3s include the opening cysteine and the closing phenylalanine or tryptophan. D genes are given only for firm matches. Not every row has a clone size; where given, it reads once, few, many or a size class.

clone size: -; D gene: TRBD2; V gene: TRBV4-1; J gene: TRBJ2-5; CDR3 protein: CASSHHGTTQETQYF; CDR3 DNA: TGCGCCAGCAGCCATCACGGGACTACCCAAGAGACCCAGTACTTC
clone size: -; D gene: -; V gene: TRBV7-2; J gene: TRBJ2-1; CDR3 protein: CASRGGTTPGNEQFF; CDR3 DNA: TGTGCCAGCAGGGGCGGGACCACGCCGGGCAATGAGCAGTTCTTC
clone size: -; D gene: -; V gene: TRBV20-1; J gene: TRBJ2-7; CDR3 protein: CSARDPRGYEQYF; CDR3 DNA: TGCAGTGCTAGAGATCCCCGGGGCTACGAGCAGTACTTC
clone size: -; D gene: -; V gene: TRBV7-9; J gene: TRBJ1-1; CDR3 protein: CASSLVGENTEAFF; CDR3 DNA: TGTGCCAGCAGCTTAGTAGGTGAGAACACTGAAGCTTTCTTT
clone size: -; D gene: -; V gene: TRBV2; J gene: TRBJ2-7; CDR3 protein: CASRWIYEQYF; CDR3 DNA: TGTGCCAGCAGATGGATCTACGAGCAGTACTTC
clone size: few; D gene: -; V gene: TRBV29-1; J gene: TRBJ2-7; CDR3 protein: CSVVVAFREQYF; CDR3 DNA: TGCAGCGTTGTGGTCGCATTTAGGGAGCAGTACTTC
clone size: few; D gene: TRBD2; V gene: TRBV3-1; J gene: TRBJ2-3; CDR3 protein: CASSQGTSGSTDTQYF; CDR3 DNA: TGTGCCAGCAGCCAAGGGACTAGCGGGAGTACAGATACGCAGTATTTT
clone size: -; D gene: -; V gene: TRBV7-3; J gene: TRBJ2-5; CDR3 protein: CASSLRGDLGEQYF; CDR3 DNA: TGTGCCAGCAGCTTAAGAGGAGATTTGGGGGAGCAGTACTTC
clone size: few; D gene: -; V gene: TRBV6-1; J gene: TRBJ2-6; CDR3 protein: CASSPNRPSGGANVLTF; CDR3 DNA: TGTGCCAGCAGCCCGAACAGGCCCTCCGGGGGGGCCAACGTCCTGACTTTC
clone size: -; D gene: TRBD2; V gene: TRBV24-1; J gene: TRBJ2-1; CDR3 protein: CATSDSSGGALGSNEQFF; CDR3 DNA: TGTGCCACCAGTGATTCTAGCGGGGGGGCCTTGGGGTCCAATGAGCAGTTCTTC
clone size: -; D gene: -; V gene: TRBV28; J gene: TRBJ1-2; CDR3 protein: CASSSPAENYGYTF; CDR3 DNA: TGTGCCAGCAGTTCCCCGGCAGAGAACTATGGCTACACCTTC
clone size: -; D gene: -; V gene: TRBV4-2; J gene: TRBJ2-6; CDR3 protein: CASSRGSPSGANVLTF; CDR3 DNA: TGTGCCAGCAGCCGAGGCAGCCCGTCTGGGGCCAACGTCCTGACTTTC
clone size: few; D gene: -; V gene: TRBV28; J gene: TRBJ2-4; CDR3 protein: CASSRPGWNAKNIQYF; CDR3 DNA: TGTGCCAGCAGCCGCCCGGGGTGGAACGCCAAAAACATTCAGTACTTC
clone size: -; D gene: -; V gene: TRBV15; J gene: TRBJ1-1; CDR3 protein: CATSTGHMNTEAFF; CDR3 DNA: TGTGCCACCAGCACCGGGCACATGAACACTGAAGCTTTCTTT
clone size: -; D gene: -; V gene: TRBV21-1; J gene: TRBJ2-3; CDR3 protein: CASSKAKKLGLVGLGTDTQYF; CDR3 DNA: -
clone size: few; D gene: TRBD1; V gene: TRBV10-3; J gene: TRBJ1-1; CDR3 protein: CAIRLDREMNTEAFF; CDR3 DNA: TGTGCCATCAGATTAGACAGGGAGATGAACACTGAAGCTTTCTTT
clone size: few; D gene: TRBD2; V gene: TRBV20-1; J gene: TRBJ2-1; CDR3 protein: CSARKSGRPYNEQFF; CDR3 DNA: TGCAGTGCTAGAAAAAGCGGGAGACCGTACAATGAGCAGTTCTTC
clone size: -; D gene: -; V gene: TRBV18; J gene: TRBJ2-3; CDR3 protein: CASATSPPTQYF; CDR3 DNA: TGTGCCAGCGCCACCAGCCCGCCTACGCAGTATTTT
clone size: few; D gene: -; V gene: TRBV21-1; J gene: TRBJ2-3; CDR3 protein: CASSKEYCRQTTSTDTQYF; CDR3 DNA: TGTGCCAGCAGCAAAGAATATTGCCGACAGACGACTAGCACAGATACGCAGTATTTT
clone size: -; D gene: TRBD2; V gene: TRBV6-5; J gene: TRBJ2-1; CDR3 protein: CASSYLAGVQNEQFF; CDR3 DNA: TGTGCCAGCAGTTACCTAGCGGGAGTTCAGAATGAGCAGTTCTTC
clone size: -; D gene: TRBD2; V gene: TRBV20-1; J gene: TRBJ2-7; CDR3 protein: CSARGLSGRPVEQYF; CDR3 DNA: TGCAGTGCTCGTGGACTAAGCGGGAGGCCCGTCGAGCAGTACTTC
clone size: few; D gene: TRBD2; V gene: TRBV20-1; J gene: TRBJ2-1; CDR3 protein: CSAREYLAGPYNEQFF; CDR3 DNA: TGCAGTGCTAGAGAGTACCTAGCGGGACCCTACAATGAGCAGTTCTTC
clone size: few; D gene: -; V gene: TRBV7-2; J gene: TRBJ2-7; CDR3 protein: CASSLERRYEQYF; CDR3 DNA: TGTGCCAGCAGCTTAGAGAGGCGATACGAGCAGTACTTC
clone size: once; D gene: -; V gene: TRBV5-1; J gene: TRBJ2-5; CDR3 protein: CASSLVGTDLWETQYF; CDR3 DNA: TGCGCCAGCAGCTTGGTGGGGACGGATCTCTGGGAGACCCAGTACTTC
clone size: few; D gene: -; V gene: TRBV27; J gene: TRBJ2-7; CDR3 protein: CASSLSTYGDEQYF; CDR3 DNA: TGTGCCAGCAGTTTGTCCACCTACGGGGACGAGCAGTACTTC
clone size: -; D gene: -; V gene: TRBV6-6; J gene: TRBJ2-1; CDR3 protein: CASRGGTEEQFF; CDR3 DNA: TGTGCCAGCAGGGGCGGGACCGAGGAGCAGTTCTTC
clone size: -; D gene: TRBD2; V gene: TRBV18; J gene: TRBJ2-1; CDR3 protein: CASSPPWPREGSYNEQFF; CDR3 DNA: TGTGCCAGCTCACCGCCCTGGCCGCGGGAGGGTTCCTACAATGAGCAGTTCTTT
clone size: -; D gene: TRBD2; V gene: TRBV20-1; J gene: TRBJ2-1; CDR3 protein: CSAKNLAGVYDEQFF; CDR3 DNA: TGCAGTGCTAAAAATCTAGCGGGAGTTTACGATGAGCAGTTCTTC
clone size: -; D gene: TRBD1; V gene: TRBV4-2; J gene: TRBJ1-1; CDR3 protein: CASSPGQDREAFF; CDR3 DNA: TGTGCCAGCAGCCCAGGACAGGACCGCGAAGCTTTCTTT
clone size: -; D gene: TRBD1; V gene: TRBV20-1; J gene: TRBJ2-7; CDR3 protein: CSASDEQGTTYEQYF; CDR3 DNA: TGCAGTGCTAGCGATGAACAGGGGACCACCTACGAGCAGTACTTC
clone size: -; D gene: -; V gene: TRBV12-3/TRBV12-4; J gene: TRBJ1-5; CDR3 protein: CASSSMGVRNQPQHF; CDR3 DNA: TGTGCCAGCAGTTCCATGGGGGTACGAAATCAGCCCCAGCATTTT
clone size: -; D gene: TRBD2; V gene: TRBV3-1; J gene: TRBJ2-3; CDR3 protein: CASSPGLALDTDTQYF; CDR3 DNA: TGTGCCAGCAGCCCGGGACTAGCACTAGACACAGATACGCAGTATTTT
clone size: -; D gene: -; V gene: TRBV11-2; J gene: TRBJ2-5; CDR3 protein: CASSAGVRETQYF; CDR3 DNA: TGTGCCAGCAGCGCAGGGGTTCGAGAGACCCAGTACTTC
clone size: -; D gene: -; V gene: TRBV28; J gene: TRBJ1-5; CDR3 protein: CASSFTAKTFANQPQHF; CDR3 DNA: TGTGCCAGCAGTTTTACCGCGAAGACTTTCGCCAATCAGCCCCAGCATTTT
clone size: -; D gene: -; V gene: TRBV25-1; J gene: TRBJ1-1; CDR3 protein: CASSSIGARSGAFF; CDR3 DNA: TGTGCCAGCAGTTCTATCGGGGCTCGGAGTGGAGCTTTCTTT
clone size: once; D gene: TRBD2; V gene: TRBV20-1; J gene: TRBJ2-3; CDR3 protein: CSVPLAGDSDTQYF; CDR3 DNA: TGCAGTGTTCCCCTAGCGGGAGACTCGGATACGCAGTATTTT
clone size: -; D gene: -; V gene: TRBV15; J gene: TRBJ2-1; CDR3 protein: CATSTTPSYNEQFF; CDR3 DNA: TGTGCCACCAGCACAACACCCTCCTACAATGAGCAGTTCTTC
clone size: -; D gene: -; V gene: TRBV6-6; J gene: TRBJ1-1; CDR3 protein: CASRIGGQLNTEAFF; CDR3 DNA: TGTGCCAGCAGGATCGGTGGACAATTGAACACTGAAGCTTTCTTT
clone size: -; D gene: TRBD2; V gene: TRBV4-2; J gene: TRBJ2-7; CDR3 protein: CASSQGDSGLLNEQYF; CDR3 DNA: TGTGCCAGCAGCCAAGGAGATAGCGGGCTTTTGAATGAGCAGTACTTC
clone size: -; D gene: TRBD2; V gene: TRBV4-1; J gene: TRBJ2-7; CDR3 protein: CASSQWAGGPQEQYF; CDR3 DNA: TGCGCCAGCAGCCAATGGGCGGGAGGGCCTCAGGAGCAGTACTTC
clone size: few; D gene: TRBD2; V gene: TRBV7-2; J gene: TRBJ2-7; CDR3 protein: CASSFSGTSGSYEQYF; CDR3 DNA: TGTGCCAGCAGCTTTTCCGGGACTAGCGGGAGCTACGAGCAGTACTTC
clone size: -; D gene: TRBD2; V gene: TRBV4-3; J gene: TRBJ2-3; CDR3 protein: CASSQGGRSVPQYF; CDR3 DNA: TGCGCCAGCAGCCAGGGCGGGAGGTCCGTTCCGCAGTATTTT
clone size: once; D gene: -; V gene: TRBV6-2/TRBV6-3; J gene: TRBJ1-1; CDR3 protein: CASSDGTPTVGGGTEAFF; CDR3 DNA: TGTGCCAGCAGTGACGGGACTCCCACCGTGGGGGGGGGCACTGAAGCTTTCTTT
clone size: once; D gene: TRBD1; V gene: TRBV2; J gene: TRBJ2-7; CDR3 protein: CASEVLGQGLSEQYF; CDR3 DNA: TGTGCCAGCGAGGTTCTGGGACAGGGTTTGAGCGAGCAGTACTTC
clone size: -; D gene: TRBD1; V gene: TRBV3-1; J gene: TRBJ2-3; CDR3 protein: CASSQAWDRRVTDTQYF; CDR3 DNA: TGTGCCAGCAGCCAAGCCTGGGACAGGAGGGTCACAGATACGCAGTATTTT
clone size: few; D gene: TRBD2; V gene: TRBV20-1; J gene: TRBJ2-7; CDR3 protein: CSAREPGLAQREQYF; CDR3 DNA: TGCAGTGCTAGAGAACCGGGACTAGCGCAAAGGGAGCAGTACTTC
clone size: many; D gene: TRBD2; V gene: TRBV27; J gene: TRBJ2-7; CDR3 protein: CASSPGTSGNEQYF; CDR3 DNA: TGTGCCAGCAGTCCGGGGACTAGCGGGAACGAGCAGTACTTC
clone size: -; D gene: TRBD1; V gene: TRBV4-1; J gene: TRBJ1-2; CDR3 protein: CASSQAGTGLGTF; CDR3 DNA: TGCGCCAGCAGCCAAGCCGGGACAGGGTTAGGCACCTTC